What follows are 27 T cell receptor beta chains derived from one specimen sequenced in a study of shared clonotypes between healthy human individuals (dated by TCRdb to the early 2020s). The library was obtained by the immunoSEQ multiplex PCR assay. TCRdb mirrors the immuneACCESS table, restricted to in-frame sequences. Some clones are absent from its copies; in checked studies, under half trace to an unresolved V gene, and the reason for the others is unknown. This sample lists 850,000 to 1,100,000 clones; 70% to 85% were detected once. Approximately 0.9% of the sample is taken by the ten largest. Sample: memory CD4+ T cells from PBMCs. What this sample's cell subset or site label stands for: CD45RA-negative fraction. The receptors originated from a man aged 18 to 35 in good health. Some clones in this sample may be carry-over from other donors' samples.

This chain links TRBV11-2 with TRBJ1-1; D gene ambiguous. V was cut by 5 bases and J by 4 bases, with 17 bases left in between. This CDR3 has 15 residues. Germline CDR1 reads SGHAT; CDR2 reads FQNNGV. The CDR3: CASSPTPSGVTEAFF. The CDR3 region has the DNA TGTGCCAGCAGCCCCACCCCCTCTGGGGTCACTGAAGCTTTCTTT.

With respect to this clone: A read error is possible here, since a much larger clone lies one base away. The J gene is TRBJ2-2, the V gene TRBV11-3; a weak D match, TRBD1 (6 bases). Germline V gives CDR1 SGHNT, CDR2 YENEEA. With 5 bases removed from V and 4 bases from J, the gap between germline ends came to 8 bases. The length of the CDR3 is 13 residues. CDR3 DNA sequence: TGTGCCAGCAGCCAAGGGGGCACCGGGGAGCTGTTTTTT. It yields the protein CASSQGGTGELFF.

This chain connects TRBV4-2 to TRBJ2-1, with 10 bases identical to TRBD2. There are 20 residues in the CDR3. J lost 7 bases, V lost 3 bases, and 21 bases had no gene match. Germline V gene data show CDR1 as LGHNA and CDR2 as YNFKEQ. CDR3 protein: CASSQIGLLSSGSMENEQFF. The CDR3 nucleotides read TGTGCCAGCAGCCAGATAGGGCTACTGTCTAGCGGGAGTATGGAGAATGAGCAGTTCTTC.

V is TRBV18 and J is TRBJ2-7; maybe TRBD1 (6 bases). The V and J ends lost 3 bases and 0 bases respectively, with 9 bases between them. The germline gives CDR1 KGHSH, CDR2 LQKENI. This CDR3 region has 14 residues. The chain's CDR3 is CASSPEQGSYEQYF. The CDR3 DNA reads TGTGCCAGCTCACCGGAACAGGGCTCCTACGAGCAGTACTTC. The variable domain in full, with the rest retrieved from reference TRBV18 and TRBJ2-7, is NAGVMQNPRHLVRRRGQEARLRCSPMKGHSHVYWYRQLPEEGLKFMVYLQKENIIDESGMPKERFSAEFPKEGPSILRIQQVVRGDSAAYFCASSPEQGSYEQYFGPGTRLTVT.

This clone has a single count. V and J are TRBV7-9 and TRBJ2-5, with D uncertain. V was trimmed by 4 bases and J by 0 bases, leaving 15 bases between them. Germline lookup yields CDR1 SEHNR and CDR2 FQNEAQ (reference sequence). CDR3 length equals 16 residues. As DNA, the CDR3 is TGTGCCAGCAGCTCCGGCGGAATGGGGTACCAAGAGACCCAGTACTTC. Encoded protein: CASSSGGMGYQETQYF.

This chain links TRBV28 with TRBJ1-1, with unresolved D. The CDR3 runs to 12 residues. V was shortened by 7 bases and J by 8 bases, with 14 bases between the two germline ends. Per germline, CDR1 MDHEN and CDR2 SYDVKM. The CDR3 DNA sequence: TGTGCCAGCAAGGCAGGAACTAGAGAAGCTTTCTTT. Protein sequence: CASKAGTREAFF.

For this clone: Other nucleotide sequences in the sample specify the same CDR3. The chain combines TRBV18 with TRBJ1-2; a weak D match, TRBD1 (6 bases). V dropped 6 bases and J dropped 0 bases, with 8 bases sitting between them. Per the germline V gene, CDR1 is KGHSH and CDR2 is LQKENI. The CDR3 extends over 13 amino acids. Here the CDR3 reads CASSRQANYGYTF. Written as DNA, the CDR3 is TGTGCCAGCTCGCGACAGGCTAACTATGGCTACACCTTC.

This clone was seen more than once but under ten times. This sequence joins TRBV10-3 and TRBJ2-1; D is unclear. Germline values: CDR1 ENHRY, CDR2 SYGVKD. Trimming removed 4 bases at V and 5 bases at J, with 12 bases between. There are 14 residues in the CDR3. The DNA of the CDR3 is TGTGCCATCAGTGCAGGCCATTTTAACAATGAGCAGTTCTTC. It encodes CAISAGHFNNEQFF.

This clone was counted at least ten times. The gene calls are TRBV28 and TRBJ1-1, with no clear D. The ends were cut back, 8 bases at V and 3 bases at J, with 13 bases in the middle. CDR3 length equals 13 residues. CDR1 is MDHEN, CDR2 SYDVKM, per germline. In nucleotides, the CDR3 is TGTGCCAGCTTGGGTCAGTTGGACACTGAAGCTTTCTTT. Translating it yields CASLGQLDTEAFF.

The V call is TRBV11-2, the J call TRBJ2-1, with 7 bases identical to TRBD1. The CDR3 sequence is 13 residues long. V lost 7 bases, J lost 4 bases, and 4 bases stayed unmatched. Germline V CDR1 and CDR2: SGHAT, FQNNGV. DNA of the CDR3: TGTGCCAGCAACAGGGACAGATACAATGAGCAGTTCTTC. Its translation: CASNRDRYNEQFF.

The chain combines TRBV19 with TRBJ2-4; D possibly corresponds to TRBD2 (5 bases). The germline gives CDR1 LNHDA, CDR2 SQIVND (reference sequence). This CDR3 has 13 residues. Trimming removed 8 bases at V and 0 bases at J, with 8 bases between. The CDR3 DNA is TGTGCCAGTTTCGGGGTAGCCAAAAACATTCAGTACTTC. Translating gives CASFGVAKNIQYF.

V is TRBV30 and J is TRBJ2-5; no clear D gene. The CDR3 is 13 amino acids. V was cut by 1 base and J by 4 bases, with 10 bases left in between. Germline CDR1 GTSNPN, CDR2 SVGIG (reference sequence). The CDR3: CAWSGQTRETQYF. CDR3 in DNA: TGTGCCTGGAGTGGTCAGACTCGAGAGACCCAGTACTTC. The whole variable domain, filled in from reference TRBV30 and TRBJ2-5, reads SQTIHQWPATLVQPVGSPLSLECTVEGTSNPNLYWYRQAAGRGLQLLFYSVGIGQISSEVPQNLSASRPQDRQFILSSKKLLLSDSGFYLCAWSGQTRETQYFGPGTRLLVL.

This chain joins TRBV9 and TRBJ1-2; 10 bases map to TRBD1. The CDR3 is 14 amino acids. Trimming took 2 bases from V and 8 from J; bases not matched to a gene: 6. From germline, CDR1 is SGDLS and CDR2 YYNGEE. The CDR3 DNA is TGTGCCAGCAGCGTCCCCCCGACAGGGGGCGGCTACACCTTC. This codes for CASSVPPTGGGYTF.

This clone was picked up a small number of times. The chain uses TRBV11-2 and TRBJ2-3; possibly TRBD1 or TRBD2 for D (5 bases each). The germline gives CDR1 SGHAT, CDR2 FQNNGV. The ends were cut back, 5 bases at V and 4 bases at J, with 16 bases in the middle. The CDR3 extends over 15 amino acids. The CDR3 protein is CASSPRPGSADTQYF. In nucleotides, the CDR3 is TGTGCCAGCAGCCCACGCCCAGGGAGCGCAGATACGCAGTATTTT.

The chain is built from TRBV5-1 and TRBJ1-4; D is ambiguous. Germline V gene lookup returns CDR1 SGHRS and CDR2 YFSETQ. This CDR3 has 14 amino acids. With 3 bases removed from V and 7 bases from J, the gap between germline ends came to 13 bases. CDR3 DNA: TGCGCCAGCAGCTCCCATTTCCGGGGTGAAAAACTGTTTTTT. It codes for CASSSHFRGEKLFF.

This clone was recorded a few times. V gene TRBV4-2 combines with J gene TRBJ1-5; 8 bases line up with TRBD1. V lost 4 bases, J lost 7 bases, and 9 bases stayed unmatched. CDR1 LGHNA and CDR2 YNFKEQ come from the germline V gene. The CDR3 contains 15 residues. This CDR3 is CASSPEGQVDQPQHF. The CDR3 nucleotides are TGTGCCAGCAGCCCCGAGGGACAGGTCGACCAGCCCCAGCATTTT.

This chain links TRBV7-2 with TRBJ1-1, with unresolved D. V was shortened by 6 bases and J by 0 bases, with 8 bases between the two germline ends. CDR3 length: 13 residues. The germline gives CDR1 SGHTA, CDR2 FQGNSA. This CDR3 is CASRWTMNTEAFF. The CDR3 DNA reads TGTGCCAGCAGGTGGACTATGAACACTGAAGCTTTCTTT.

This sequence joins TRBV13 and TRBJ2-1; D remains ambiguous. Per germline, CDR1 PRHDT and CDR2 FYEKMQ (reference sequence). This CDR3 comprises 15 residues. V lost 1 base to trimming and J lost 1 base, with 8 bases between them. The CDR3 protein is CASSLEGLSYNEQFF. CDR3 bases: TGTGCCAGCAGCTTAGAAGGGCTTTCCTACAATGAGCAGTTCTTC.

V usage is TRBV6-6 and J usage is TRBJ1-1; TRBD1 might be the D (5 bases). Deletions cut 5 bases from V and 7 bases from J, with 11 bases between. Germline CDR1 reads MNHNY; CDR2 reads SVGAGI (reference sequence). This CDR3 is built from 12 residues. The CDR3: CASSDWGGEAFF. The CDR3 DNA follows: TGTGCCAGCAGTGACTGGGGGGGTGAAGCTTTCTTT.

The V and J genes are TRBV7-9 and TRBJ1-1; no reliable D call. Germline CDR1 and CDR2: SEHNR and FQNEAQ (reference sequence). V was clipped by 3 bases and J by 11 bases, with 10 bases between them. The CDR3 contains 11 residues. CDR3 protein: CASSFGEFAFF. The CDR3 DNA follows: TGTGCCAGCAGCTTCGGCGAGTTCGCTTTCTTT.

This sequence joins TRBV4-3 and TRBJ2-7; D uncertain. The germline V and J ends were trimmed by 2 bases and 0 bases, with 11 bases remaining between them. CDR3 length: 15 residues. CDR1 is LGHNA, CDR2 YSLEER, per germline. DNA for the CDR3: TGCGCCAGCAGCCAAACCCTTCTAGGCTCCTACGAGCAGTACTTC. Its protein is CASSQTLLGSYEQYF.

V is TRBV11-3 and J is TRBJ2-7; no firm D call. V was shortened by 1 base and J by 5 bases, with 9 bases between the two germline ends. Germline CDR1 SGHNT, CDR2 YENEEA. This CDR3 is 13 amino acids long. CDR3 sequence (DNA): TGTGCCAGCAGCTTAGTCCCCGGTGACGAGCAGTACTTC. Encoded protein: CASSLVPGDEQYF. The full variable domain, in which reference TRBV11-3 and TRBJ2-7 provide the parts outside the CDR3, is EAGVVQSPRYKIIEKKQPVAFWCNPISGHNTLYWYLQNLGQGPELLIRYENEEAVDDSQLPKDRFSAERLKGVDSTLKIQPAELGDSAVYLCASSLVPGDEQYFGPGTRLTVT.

This clone was counted once. This chain joins TRBV28 and TRBJ1-3, with D possibly being TRBD1 (6 bases). The CDR3 extends over 17 amino acids. CDR1 and CDR2 from the germline V gene are MDHEN and SYDVKM. Trimming removed 3 bases at V and 0 bases at J, with 15 bases between. The CDR3 DNA sequence: TGTGCCAGCAGTTTGATCGGGGGCCTAGGCTCTGGAAACACCATATATTTT. Encoded protein: CASSLIGGLGSGNTIYF.

In its sample, this clone was seen a few times. V is TRBV9 and J is TRBJ2-7; 7 bases align to TRBD1. Germline-derived CDR1 and CDR2 are SGDLS and YYNGEE. V trimming: 4 bases; J trimming: 3 bases; junction bases outside the gene matches: 4. CDR3 length equals 13 residues. The CDR3 loop is CASSTRDSYEQYF. As DNA, the CDR3 is TGTGCCAGCAGCACCCGGGACAGCTACGAGCAGTACTTC. Combining the CDR3 with reference TRBV9 and TRBJ2-7 gives the whole variable domain DSGVTQTPKHLITATGQRVTLRCSPRSGDLSVYWYQQSLDQGLQFLIQYYNGEERAKGNILERFSAQQFPDLHSELNLSSLELGDSALYFCASSTRDSYEQYFGPGTRLTVT.

The CDR3, as DNA: TGTGCCAGCAGTGCCCGACTAGCGGGAGACGGCGAGCAGTACTTC. This gives the protein CASSARLAGDGEQYF. The rearrangement links TRBV6-1 to TRBJ2-7; 12 bases fit TRBD2. CDR1 MNHNS and CDR2 SASEGT come from the germline V gene. The junction had 7 bases not matched to a gene; V was cut back by 4 bases and J by 6 bases. The length of the CDR3 is 15 residues.

V and J are TRBV28 and TRBJ2-3; TRBD1 matches 8 bases. Germline values: CDR1 MDHEN, CDR2 SYDVKM. The length of the CDR3 is 16 residues. Unmatched junction bases numbered 6, after V lost 1 base and J lost 3 bases. CDR3 in amino acids: CASSLSGTGGTDTQYF. CDR3 nucleotides: TGTGCCAGCAGTTTATCCGGGACAGGTGGAACAGATACGCAGTATTTT.

This clone was observed once. The sample contains more than one DNA sequence encoding this CDR3. The rearrangement links TRBV7-6 to TRBJ2-7; a possible D gene is TRBD1 (6 bases). From germline, CDR1 is SGHVS and CDR2 FNYEAQ. The CDR3 contains 14 residues. V was cut by 3 bases and J by 5 bases, with 14 bases left in between. The CDR3 region is CASSLQGSFDEQYF. The CDR3 region has the DNA TGTGCCAGCAGCTTGCAGGGGTCCTTTGACGAGCAGTACTTC.